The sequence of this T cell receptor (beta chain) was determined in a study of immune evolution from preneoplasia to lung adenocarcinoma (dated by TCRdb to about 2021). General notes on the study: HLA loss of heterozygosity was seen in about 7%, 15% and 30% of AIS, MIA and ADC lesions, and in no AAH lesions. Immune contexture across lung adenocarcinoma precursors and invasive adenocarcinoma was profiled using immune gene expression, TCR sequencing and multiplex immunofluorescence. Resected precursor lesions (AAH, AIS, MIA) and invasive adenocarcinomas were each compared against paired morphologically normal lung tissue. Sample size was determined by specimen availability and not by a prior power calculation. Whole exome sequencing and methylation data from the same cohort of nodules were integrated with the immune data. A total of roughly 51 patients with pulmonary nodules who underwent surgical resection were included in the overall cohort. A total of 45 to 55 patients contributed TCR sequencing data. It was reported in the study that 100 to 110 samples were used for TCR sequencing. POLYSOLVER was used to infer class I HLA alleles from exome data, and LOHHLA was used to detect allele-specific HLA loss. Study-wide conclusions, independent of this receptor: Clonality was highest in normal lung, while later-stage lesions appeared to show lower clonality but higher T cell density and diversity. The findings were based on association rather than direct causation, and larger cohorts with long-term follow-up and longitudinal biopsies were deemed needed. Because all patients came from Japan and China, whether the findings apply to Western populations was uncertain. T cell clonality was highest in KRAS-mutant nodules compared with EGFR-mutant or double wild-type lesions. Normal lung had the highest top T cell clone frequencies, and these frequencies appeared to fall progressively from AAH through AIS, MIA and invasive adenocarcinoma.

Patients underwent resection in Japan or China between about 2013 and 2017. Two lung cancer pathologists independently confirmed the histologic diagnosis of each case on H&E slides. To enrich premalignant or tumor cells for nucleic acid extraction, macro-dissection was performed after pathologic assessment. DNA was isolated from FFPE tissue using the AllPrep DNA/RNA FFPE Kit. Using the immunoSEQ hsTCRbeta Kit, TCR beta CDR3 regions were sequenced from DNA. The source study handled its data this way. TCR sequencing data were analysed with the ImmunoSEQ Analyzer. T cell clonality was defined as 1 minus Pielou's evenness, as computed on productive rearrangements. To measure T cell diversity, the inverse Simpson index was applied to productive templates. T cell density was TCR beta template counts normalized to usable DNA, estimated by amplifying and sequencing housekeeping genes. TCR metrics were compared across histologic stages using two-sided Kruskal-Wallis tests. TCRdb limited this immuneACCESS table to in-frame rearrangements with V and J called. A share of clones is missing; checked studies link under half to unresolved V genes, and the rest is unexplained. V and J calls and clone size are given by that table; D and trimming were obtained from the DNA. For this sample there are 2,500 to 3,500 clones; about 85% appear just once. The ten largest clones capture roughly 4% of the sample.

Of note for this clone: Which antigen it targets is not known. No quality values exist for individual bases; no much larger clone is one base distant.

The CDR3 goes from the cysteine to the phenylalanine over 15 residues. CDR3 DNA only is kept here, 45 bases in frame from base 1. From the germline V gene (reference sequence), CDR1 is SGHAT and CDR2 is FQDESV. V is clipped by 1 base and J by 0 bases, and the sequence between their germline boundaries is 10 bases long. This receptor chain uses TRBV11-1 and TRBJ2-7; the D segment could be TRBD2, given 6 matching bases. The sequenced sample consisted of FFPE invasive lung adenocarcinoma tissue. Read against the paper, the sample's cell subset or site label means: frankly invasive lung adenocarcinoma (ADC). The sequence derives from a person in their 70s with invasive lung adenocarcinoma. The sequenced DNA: TGTGCCAGCAGCTTAGAGGGGACTTACTCCTACGAGCAGTACTTC. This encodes CASSLEGTYSYEQYF.